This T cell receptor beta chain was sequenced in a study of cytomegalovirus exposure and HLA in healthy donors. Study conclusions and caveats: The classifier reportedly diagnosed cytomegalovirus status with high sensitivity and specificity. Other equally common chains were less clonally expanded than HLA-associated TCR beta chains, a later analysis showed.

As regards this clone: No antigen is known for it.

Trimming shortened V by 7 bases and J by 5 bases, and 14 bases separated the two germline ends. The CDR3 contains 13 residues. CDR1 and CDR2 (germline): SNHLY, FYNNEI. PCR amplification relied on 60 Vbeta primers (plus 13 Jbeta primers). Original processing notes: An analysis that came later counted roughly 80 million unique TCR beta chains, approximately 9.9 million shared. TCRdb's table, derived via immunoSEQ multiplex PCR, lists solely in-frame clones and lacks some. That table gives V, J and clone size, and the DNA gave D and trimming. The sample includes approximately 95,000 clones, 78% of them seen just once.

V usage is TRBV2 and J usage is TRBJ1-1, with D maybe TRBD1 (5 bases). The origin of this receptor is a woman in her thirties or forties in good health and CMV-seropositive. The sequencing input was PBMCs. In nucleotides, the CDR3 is TGTGCCAGCACCCCAACGAGGACAACTGAAGCTTTCTTT. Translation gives CASTPTRTTEAFF.